One sample yielded the 27 T cell receptor beta chains listed below, sequenced in a study of cytotoxic CD8 clonotypes in ibrutinib-treated CLL. Libraries were prepared by immunoSEQ multiplex PCR; TCRdb keeps only in-frame clonotypes and omits some of them. This table has tens of thousands of clones, approximately 87% appearing once. The source material was PBMCs, sampled after 24 months of ibrutinib treatment. These receptors originate from a human donor with chronic lymphocytic leukemia.

The chain recombines TRBV5-1 with TRBJ1-1, with D perhaps matching TRBD1 (6 bases). Between the trimmed V and J ends, which lost 4 bases and 7 bases, there was a span of 17 bases. The CDR3 has 14 amino acids. Germline V lookup: CDR1 SGHRS, CDR2 YFSETQ. This chain's CDR3 is CASSPPAGAIEAFF. The DNA for the CDR3 is TGCGCCAGCAGCCCACCCGCGGGGGCGATTGAAGCTTTCTTT.

This clone was recorded only once. The chain has TRBV7-9 and TRBJ2-1; 8 bases map to TRBD2. After removal of 3 bases from V and 1 base from J, the junction contained 11 bases not matched to a gene. Germline V gene sequence: CDR1 SEHNR, CDR2 FQNEAQ (reference sequence). The CDR3 is 18 amino acids. CDR3 DNA sequence: TGTGCCAGCAGCTTGATGCGGGGGGCCACGAATTCCTACAATGAGCAGTTCTTC. Translation: CASSLMRGATNSYNEQFF.

CDR3 region: CASSAAGGAAEAFF. The CDR3 nucleotides are TGTGCCAGCAGCGCGGCAGGGGGCGCCGCTGAAGCTTTCTTT. The chain couples TRBV5-6 to TRBJ1-1, with 8 bases matching TRBD1. V lost 4 bases to trimming and J lost 6 bases; unmatched junction nucleotides: 8. The CDR3 sequence is 14 residues long. The V gene's germline CDR1 is SGHDT and CDR2 YYEEEE.

This chain uses TRBV4-2 with TRBJ1-5, with unresolved D. Trimming stripped 0 bases from V and 5 bases from J, with 11 bases between. The germline gives CDR1 LGHNA, CDR2 YNFKEQ. CDR3 size: 15 residues. For the CDR3, the DNA is TGTGCCAGCAGCCAAGAGGCGACAAGGGATCAGCCCCAGCATTTT. Its translation is CASSQEATRDQPQHF.

V gene TRBV7-9 combines with J gene TRBJ1-2; 11 nucleotides line up with TRBD1. Trimming took 4 bases from V and 2 from J; bases not matched to a gene: 3. This CDR3 has 15 amino acids. Germline assignment: CDR1 SEHNR and CDR2 FQNEAQ (reference sequence). The CDR3 DNA is TGTGCCAGCAGCTGGACAGGGGGCGCGAACTATGGCTACACCTTC. Translating it yields CASSWTGGANYGYTF.

On this clone itself: This sample includes further DNA sequences coding for the same CDR3. The chain recombines TRBV5-1 with TRBJ2-1; no clear D. CDR3 length: 14 amino acids. Trimming shortened V by 0 bases and J by 2 bases, and 6 bases separated the two germline ends. The germline CDR1 and CDR2 sequences are SGHRS and YFSETQ. The CDR3 sequence: CASSLEGPYNEQFF. CDR3 in DNA: TGCGCCAGCAGCTTGGAAGGCCCCTACAATGAGCAGTTCTTC.

The chain couples TRBV28 to TRBJ2-7; D possibly corresponds to TRBD2 (5 bases). This CDR3 has 12 amino acids. CDR1 and CDR2 from the germline V gene are MDHEN and SYDVKM. V was shortened by 7 bases and J by 3 bases, with 10 bases between the two germline ends. The CDR3 DNA follows: TGTGCCAGCAATGGAGGCTTCTACGAGCAGTACTTC. Its translation is CASNGGFYEQYF.

This clone was counted only a few times. The J gene is TRBJ2-7, the V gene TRBV6-5; 9 nucleotides line up with TRBD1. The length of the CDR3 is 14 residues. V was clipped by 6 bases and J by 8 bases; unmatched bases: 11. The germline gives CDR1 MNHEY, CDR2 SVGAGI. CDR3 in DNA: TGTGCCAGCAGGACAGGGGGTGGTATGTCGAAGCAGTACTTC. Its protein product is CASRTGGGMSKQYF.

The chain employs TRBV4-1 and TRBJ2-4, with D possibly being TRBD1 (5 bases). Germline lookup yields CDR1 MGHRA and CDR2 YSYEKL. The CDR3 totals 13 residues. V dropped 4 bases and J dropped 8 bases, with 12 bases sitting between them. CDR3 sequence reads: CASSPYQGYIQYF. The CDR3, as DNA: TGCGCCAGCAGCCCATATCAGGGATACATTCAGTACTTC.

V usage is TRBV5-4 and J usage is TRBJ2-3; maybe TRBD2 (5 bases). Trimming stripped 0 bases from V and 0 bases from J, with 8 bases between. The germline V gene encodes CDR1 SGHNT and CDR2 YYREEE (reference sequence). The CDR3 runs 15 residues. CDR3 nucleotides: TGTGCCAGCAGCTTGGGTAGCGCCAGCACAGATACGCAGTATTTT. Translating it yields CASSLGSASTDTQYF.

V and J are TRBV7-6 and TRBJ2-1, with 9 bases fitting TRBD2. Germline V gene lookup returns CDR1 SGHVS and CDR2 FNYEAQ. CDR3 length: 17 residues. Germline trimming cut 2 bases from V and 2 bases from J; bases unmatched to any gene: 7. Written as DNA, the CDR3 is TGTGCCAGCAGCTTAACCTCGGGCGGGAGGGCCTACAATGAGCAGTTCTTC. This encodes CASSLTSGGRAYNEQFF.

This clone has just a few counts. The gene calls are TRBV19 and TRBJ2-7; 8 bases align to TRBD2. Trimming took 6 bases from V and 7 from J; bases not matched to a gene: 11. CDR1 is LNHDA and CDR2 is SQIVND in the germline V gene (reference sequence). The CDR3 is made up of 14 amino acids. In DNA, the CDR3 is TGTGCCAGTAGCCCTGGGACTAGTCTGTTTGAGCAGTACTTC. The encoded protein is CASSPGTSLFEQYF.

This clone was detected a few times. The V and J genes are TRBV10-3 and TRBJ1-5, with D possibly matching TRBD1 (5 bases). The CDR3 consists of 12 residues. Trimming took off 9 bases at V and 7 bases at J, with 13 bases between the two ends. CDR1 and CDR2 from the germline V gene are ENHRY and SYGVKD. CDR3 sequence reads: CAIWDFGQPQHF. The CDR3 bases are TGTGCCATTTGGGACTTCGGACAGCCCCAGCATTTT.

This chain joins TRBV6-6 and TRBJ2-7; the match to TRBD2 covers 10 bases. CDR3 length: 15 amino acids. Germline assignment: CDR1 MNHNY and CDR2 SVGAGI (reference sequence). V shed 6 bases and J 4 bases; nucleotides not matched to a gene: 9. CDR3 sequence reads: CASRLSGRASYEQYF. CDR3 in DNA: TGTGCCAGCAGGCTAAGCGGGAGGGCCTCTTACGAGCAGTACTTC.

The chain is built from TRBV6-6 and TRBJ1-2; TRBD1 is a possible D gene (6 bases). Per germline, CDR1 MNHNY and CDR2 SVGAGI (reference sequence). The CDR3 consists of 14 residues. V lost 2 bases and J 10 bases, leaving 17 bases between the germline ends. CDR3 DNA: TGTGCCAGCAGTTACGGATGGCAGGGGTGGAACTACACCTTC. Residues: CASSYGWQGWNYTF.

This rearrangement joins TRBV2 to TRBJ2-2; 8 nucleotides agree with TRBD1. Germline trimming cut 5 bases from V and 4 bases from J; bases unmatched to any gene: 6. The CDR3 has 15 amino acids. CDR1 and CDR2 from the germline V gene are SNHLY and FYNNEI. CDR3 residues: CASSHRGASTGELFF. The DNA of the CDR3 is TGTGCCAGCAGTCACAGGGGGGCGAGCACCGGGGAGCTGTTTTTT. The full variable domain, its missing parts supplied by reference TRBV2 and TRBJ2-2, is EPEVTQTPSHQVTQMGQEVILRCVPISNHLYFYWYRQILGQKVEFLVSFYNNEISEKSEIFDDQFSVERPDGSNFTLKIRSTKLEDSAMYFCASSHRGASTGELFFGEGSRLTVL.

This chain links TRBV6-5 with TRBJ2-1; 8 nucleotides match TRBD2. The length of the CDR3 is 14 residues. V shed 6 bases and J 0 bases; nucleotides not matched to a gene: 1. CDR1 and CDR2 from the germline V gene are MNHEY and SVGAGI. The CDR3 here is CASSTSGSYNEQFF. CDR3 nucleotides: TGTGCCAGCAGCACTAGCGGCTCCTACAATGAGCAGTTCTTC.

This clone is labeled medium-sized. The chain uses TRBV14 and TRBJ2-7; D not resolved. The CDR3 is 14 amino acids. In germline, CDR1 is SGHDN, CDR2 FVKESK. V gave up 2 bases and J gave up 2 bases, with 10 bases separating them. CDR3 region: CASSQFLSPYEQYF. Here the CDR3 DNA reads TGTGCCAGCAGCCAATTCTTGTCCCCCTACGAGCAGTACTTC.

The chain employs TRBV2 and TRBJ2-1; possible D gene TRBD2, 6 bases. Germline V lookup: CDR1 SNHLY, CDR2 FYNNEI. V lost 8 bases to trimming and J lost 4 bases, with 12 bases between them. This CDR3 comprises 13 residues. The CDR3 is CASRASAYNEQFF. CDR3 sequence (DNA): TGTGCCAGCCGGGCTAGCGCTTACAATGAGCAGTTCTTC.

The chain links TRBV4-1 to TRBJ2-1; D might be TRBD1 or TRBD2, each matching 5 bases. The germline V and J ends were trimmed by 0 bases and 8 bases, with 20 bases remaining between them. The CDR3 has 17 amino acids. Germline V lookup: CDR1 MGHRA, CDR2 YSYEKL. The CDR3 DNA reads as TGCGCCAGCAGCCAAGATTTAGGGCTAGCAGGGAACCATGAGCAGTTCTTC. Translated: CASSQDLGLAGNHEQFF.

This rearrangement joins TRBV5-4 to TRBJ2-1, with 8 bases identical to TRBD1. The trim removed 2 bases at V and 3 bases at J, leaving 4 bases unmatched. There are 15 residues in the CDR3. CDR1 is SGHNT and CDR2 is YYREEE in the germline V gene (reference sequence). The CDR3 region is CASSFRQGSYNEQFF. CDR3 bases: TGTGCCAGCAGCTTCAGACAGGGGAGCTACAATGAGCAGTTCTTC.

The chain is built from TRBV28 and TRBJ2-7; D not resolved. This CDR3 is built from 14 residues. Looked up from germline, CDR1 is MDHEN and CDR2 is SYDVKM. Trimming cost V 8 bases and J 2 bases, with 16 bases left between them. CDR3 in amino acids: CASGPIMDAYEQYF. The CDR3 DNA reads as TGTGCCAGCGGCCCTATAATGGATGCCTACGAGCAGTACTTC.

This clone occurred a few times. The V and J genes are TRBV19 and TRBJ2-2; D is unresolved. The CDR3 is made up of 15 amino acids. Germline CDR1 LNHDA, CDR2 SQIVND (reference sequence). The germline V and J ends were trimmed by 4 bases and 0 bases, with 9 bases remaining between them. The CDR3 sequence: CASSRAGANTGELFF. For the CDR3, the DNA is TGTGCCAGTAGTAGGGCAGGCGCGAACACCGGGGAGCTGTTTTTT.

This chain connects TRBV7-9 to TRBJ2-2; no firm D call. CDR1 is SEHNR, CDR2 FQNEAQ, per germline (reference sequence). Trimming left V 3 bases short and J 4 bases short, with 12 bases between. The CDR3 extends over 15 amino acids. CDR3 bases: TGTGCCAGCAGCTTTCGTGTGGTGCGCACCGGGGAGCTGTTTTTT. As protein: CASSFRVVRTGELFF.

The chain employs TRBV9 and TRBJ2-5, with 8 bases fitting TRBD2. This CDR3 has 18 amino acids. The germline V gene encodes CDR1 SGDLS and CDR2 YYNGEE. The V segment lost 4 bases and the J segment 4 bases; nucleotides outside the gene matches: 18. This chain's CDR3 is CASSPPVGSGTFRETQYF. CDR3 bases: TGTGCCAGCAGCCCCCCCGTTGGTAGCGGGACCTTTAGAGAGACCCAGTACTTC.

Remarks on this clone: One junction end does not reproduce the germline sequence, and a read error may be involved. V and J are TRBV5-4 and TRBJ2-7; 7 nucleotides agree with TRBD1. CDR1 SGHNT and CDR2 YYREEE come from the germline V gene (reference sequence). The CDR3 is 15 amino acids. For the CDR3, the DNA is TGTGCCAGCAGCTTGGGGCAGGGGGAATCCTACGGGCAGTACTTC. This sequence encodes CASSLGQGESYGQYF. Looking up the rest from reference TRBV5-4 and TRBJ2-7 gives the full variable domain: ETGVTQSPTHLIKTRGQQVTLRCSSQSGHNTVSWYQQALGQGPQFIFQYYREEENGRGNFPPRFSGLQFPNYSSELNVNALELDDSALYLCASSLGQGESYGQYFGPGTRLTVT.

The rearrangement links TRBV2 to TRBJ1-5, with 7 bases lining up with TRBD1. Germline loops: CDR1 SNHLY, CDR2 FYNNEI. CDR3 size: 16 residues. V lost 5 bases, J lost 3 bases, and 10 bases stayed unmatched. CDR3 loop: CASSQSGTAINQPQHF. For the CDR3, the DNA is TGTGCCAGCAGTCAAAGTGGGACAGCTATCAATCAGCCCCAGCATTTT.